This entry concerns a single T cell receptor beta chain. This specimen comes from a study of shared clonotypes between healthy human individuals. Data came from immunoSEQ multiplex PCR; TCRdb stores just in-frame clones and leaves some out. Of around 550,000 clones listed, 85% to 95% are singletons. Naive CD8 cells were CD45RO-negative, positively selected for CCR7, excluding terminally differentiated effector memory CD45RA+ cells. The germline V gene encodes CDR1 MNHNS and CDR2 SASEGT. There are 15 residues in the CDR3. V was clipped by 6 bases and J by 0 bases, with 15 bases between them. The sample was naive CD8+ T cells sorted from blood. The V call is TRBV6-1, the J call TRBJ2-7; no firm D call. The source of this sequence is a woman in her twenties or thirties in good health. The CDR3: CASSAPRGYSYEQYF. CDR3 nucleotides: TGTGCCAGCAGCGCTCCGCGCGGCTACTCCTACGAGCAGTACTTC.